The 3 T cell receptor beta chains below all came from one sample that was sequenced in a study of beta chain features in type 1 diabetes (dated by TCRdb to 2016 to 2019). The library was obtained by the immunoSEQ multiplex PCR assay. All of the isolated RNA was reverse transcribed with the High Capacity cDNA Reverse Transcription Kit, so expressed TCRB transcripts were sequenced. TCRdb stores this immuneACCESS table with in-frame sequences only. Part of the clones is absent; in the studies checked, under half of the shortfall reflects unresolved V genes, and no reason is known for the rest. In this sample the table shows approximately 470,000 clones, around 28% of which occur a single time. The top ten clones comprise around 0.065% of the sample. The sequenced sample consisted of naive CD4+ T cells from blood. Taken with the paper, the label for cell subset or site translates to: true naive CD4+ T cells. These receptors originate from a young man in good health.

A few counts support this clone. The rearrangement links TRBV2 to TRBJ2-1; 8 bases are a match to TRBD2. The CDR3 is 14 amino acids. J gave up 6 bases and V 4 bases, and 5 bases lay outside the gene matches. Germline V gene data show CDR1 as SNHLY and CDR2 as FYNNEI. The CDR3: CASSGLARGNEQFF. CDR3 bases: TGTGCCAGCAGTGGACTAGCGCGGGGCAATGAGCAGTTCTTC.

The genes are TRBV4-3 and TRBJ2-5, with a weak D call TRBD1 (6 bases). This CDR3 region has 14 residues. Germline CDR1 is LGHNA and CDR2 is YSLEER. Trimming removed 0 bases from V and 4 bases from J, with 9 bases in between. As DNA, the CDR3 is TGCGCCAGCAGCCAAGATCCCAGGGGAGAGACCCAGTACTTC. Translated, it gives CASSQDPRGETQYF.

A few counts support this clone. The V call is TRBV25-1, the J call TRBJ1-4; 7 bases are shared with TRBD1. The CDR3 has 15 residues. Germline assignment: CDR1 MGHDK and CDR2 SYGVNS. Trimming took 2 bases from V and 7 from J; bases not matched to a gene: 7. The chain's CDR3 is CASSEGHRGIEKLFF. Here the CDR3 DNA reads TGTGCCAGCAGTGAAGGGCACAGGGGAATTGAAAAACTGTTTTTT.